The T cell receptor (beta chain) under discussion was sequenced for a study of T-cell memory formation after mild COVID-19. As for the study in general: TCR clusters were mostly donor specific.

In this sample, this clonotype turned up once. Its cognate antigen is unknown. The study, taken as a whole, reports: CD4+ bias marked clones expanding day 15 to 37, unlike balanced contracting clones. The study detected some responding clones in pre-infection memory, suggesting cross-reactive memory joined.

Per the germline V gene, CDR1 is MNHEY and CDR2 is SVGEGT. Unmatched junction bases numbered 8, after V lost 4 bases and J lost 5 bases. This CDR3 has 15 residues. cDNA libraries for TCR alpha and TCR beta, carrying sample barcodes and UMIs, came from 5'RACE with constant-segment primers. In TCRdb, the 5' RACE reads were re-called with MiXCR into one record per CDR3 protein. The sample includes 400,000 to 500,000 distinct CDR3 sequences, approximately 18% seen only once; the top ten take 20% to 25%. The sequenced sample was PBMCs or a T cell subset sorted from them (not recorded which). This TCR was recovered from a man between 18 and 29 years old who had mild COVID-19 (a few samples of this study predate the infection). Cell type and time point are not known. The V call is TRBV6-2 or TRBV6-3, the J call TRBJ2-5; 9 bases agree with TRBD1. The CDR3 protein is CASSSDRGVLETQYF. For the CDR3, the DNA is TGTGCCAGCAGTTCGGACAGGGGTGTATTGGAGACCCAGTACTTC.